A single TCR beta chain is shown here with its context. This sample was taken from a study of control samples from healthy donors and cancer patients. The V end lost 11 bases, the J end lost 4 bases, and 11 bases lay between the germline ends. CDR3 length: 12 amino acids. Germline CDR1 is MGHRA and CDR2 is YSYEKL. Assay used: immunoSEQ multiplex PCR; TCRdb lists only in-frame clones, some missing. In the table there are about 98,000 clones, 79% of which are singletons. The J gene is TRBJ2-2, the V gene TRBV4-1, with a weak D call TRBD1 (6 bases). Sequenced input: blood. The source of this sequence is a woman aged 25 to 39 in good health. CDR3 loop: CASGQFTGELFF. The DNA of the CDR3 is TGCGCCTCCGGACAGTTCACCGGGGAGCTGTTTTTT.